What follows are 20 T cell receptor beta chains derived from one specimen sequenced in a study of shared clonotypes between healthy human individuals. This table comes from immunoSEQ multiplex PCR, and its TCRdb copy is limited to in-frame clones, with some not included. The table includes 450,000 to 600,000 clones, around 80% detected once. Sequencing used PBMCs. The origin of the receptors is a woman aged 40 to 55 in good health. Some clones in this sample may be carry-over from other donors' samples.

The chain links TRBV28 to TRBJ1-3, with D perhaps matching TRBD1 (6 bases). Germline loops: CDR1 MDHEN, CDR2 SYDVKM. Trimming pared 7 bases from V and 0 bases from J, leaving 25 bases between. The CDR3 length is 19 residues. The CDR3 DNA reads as TGTGCCAGCAACCCAGCCGGGACACTCGACACTTACTCTGGAAACACCATATATTTT. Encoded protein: CASNPAGTLDTYSGNTIYF. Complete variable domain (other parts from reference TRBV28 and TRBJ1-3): DVKVTQSSRYLVKRTGEKVFLECVQDMDHENMFWYRQDPGLGLRLIYFSYDVKMKEKGDIPEGYSVSREKKERFSLILESASTNQTSMYLCASNPAGTLDTYSGNTIYFGEGSWLTVV.

In DNA, the CDR3 is TGCGCCAGCAGCTTTCGGGGCGAGCAGTACTTC. Its protein product is CASSFRGEQYF. The chain recombines TRBV5-1 with TRBJ2-7, with a tentative D call TRBD2 (5 bases). This CDR3 region has 11 residues. In germline, CDR1 is SGHRS, CDR2 YFSETQ. V was trimmed by 2 bases and J by 6 bases, leaving 6 bases between them.

Here the CDR3 DNA reads TGTGCCAGCAGTGAAGAGGGCAGGGGCACTGAAGCTTTCTTT. Translated, it gives CASSEEGRGTEAFF. V gene TRBV6-1 combines with J gene TRBJ1-1, with D possibly being TRBD1 (6 bases). This CDR3 contains 14 residues. Germline V gene sequence: CDR1 MNHNS, CDR2 SASEGT. V lost 1 base and J lost 4, with 10 bases in between.

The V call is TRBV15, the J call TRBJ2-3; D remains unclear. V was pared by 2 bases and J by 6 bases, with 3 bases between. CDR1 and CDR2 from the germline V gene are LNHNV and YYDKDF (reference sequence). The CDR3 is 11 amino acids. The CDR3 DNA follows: TGTGCCACCAGCAGATGGGATACGCAGTATTTT. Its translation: CATSRWDTQYF.

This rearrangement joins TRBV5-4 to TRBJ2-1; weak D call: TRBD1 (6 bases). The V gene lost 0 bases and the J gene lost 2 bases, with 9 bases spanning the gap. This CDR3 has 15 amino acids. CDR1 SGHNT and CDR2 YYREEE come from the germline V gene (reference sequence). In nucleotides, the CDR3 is TGTGCCAGCAGCTTGGACAGGGCACCCTACAATGAGCAGTTCTTC. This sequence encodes CASSLDRAPYNEQFF.

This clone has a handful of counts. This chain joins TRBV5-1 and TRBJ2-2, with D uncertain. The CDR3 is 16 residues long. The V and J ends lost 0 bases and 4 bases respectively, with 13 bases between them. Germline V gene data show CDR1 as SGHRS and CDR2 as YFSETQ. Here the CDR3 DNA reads TGCGCCAGCAGCTTGGCCCGAGGTTCGGGCACCGGGGAGCTGTTTTTT. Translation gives CASSLARGSGTGELFF.

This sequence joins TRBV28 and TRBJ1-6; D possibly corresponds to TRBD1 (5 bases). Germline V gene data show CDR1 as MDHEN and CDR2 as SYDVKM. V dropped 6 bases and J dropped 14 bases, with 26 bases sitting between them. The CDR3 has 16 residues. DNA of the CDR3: TGTGCCAGCAGGGGACCGGGACGGCCCCACGGGGATGCCCTCCACTTT. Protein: CASRGPGRPHGDALHF.

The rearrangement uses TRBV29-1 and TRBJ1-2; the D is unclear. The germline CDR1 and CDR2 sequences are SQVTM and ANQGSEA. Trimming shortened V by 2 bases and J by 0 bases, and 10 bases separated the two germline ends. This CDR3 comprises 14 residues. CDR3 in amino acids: CSVELWFSNYGYTF. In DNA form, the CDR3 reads TGCAGCGTTGAACTTTGGTTTTCTAACTATGGCTACACCTTC.

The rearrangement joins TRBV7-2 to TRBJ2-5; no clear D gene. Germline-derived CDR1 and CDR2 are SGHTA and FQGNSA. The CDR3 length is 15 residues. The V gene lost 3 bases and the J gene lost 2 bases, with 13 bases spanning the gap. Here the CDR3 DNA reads TGTGCCAGCAGCTTGCTAGGATCAAGACAAGAGACCCAGTACTTC. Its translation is CASSLLGSRQETQYF.

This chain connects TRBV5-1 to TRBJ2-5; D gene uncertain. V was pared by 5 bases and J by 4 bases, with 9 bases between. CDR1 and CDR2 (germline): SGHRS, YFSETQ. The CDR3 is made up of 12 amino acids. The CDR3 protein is CASSQAIETQYF. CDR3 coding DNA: TGCGCCAGCAGTCAGGCGATAGAGACCCAGTACTTC.

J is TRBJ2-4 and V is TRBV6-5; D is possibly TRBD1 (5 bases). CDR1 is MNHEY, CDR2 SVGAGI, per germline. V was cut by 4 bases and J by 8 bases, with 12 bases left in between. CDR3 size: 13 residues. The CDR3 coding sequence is TGTGCCAGCAGTTCCGGAACAGGTTACATTCAGTACTTC. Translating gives CASSSGTGYIQYF.

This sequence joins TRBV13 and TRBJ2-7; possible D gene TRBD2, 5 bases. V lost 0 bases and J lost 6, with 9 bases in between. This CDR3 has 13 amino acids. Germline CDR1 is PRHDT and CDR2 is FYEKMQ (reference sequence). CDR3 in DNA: TGTGCCAGCAGCTTAGGCCTAGCTATCGAGCAGTACTTC. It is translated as CASSLGLAIEQYF.

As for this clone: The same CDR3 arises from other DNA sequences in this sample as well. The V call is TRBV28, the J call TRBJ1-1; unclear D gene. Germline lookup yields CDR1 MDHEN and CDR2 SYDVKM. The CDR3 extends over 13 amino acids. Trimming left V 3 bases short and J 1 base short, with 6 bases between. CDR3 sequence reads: CASSLAGNTEAFF. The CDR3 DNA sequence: TGTGCCAGCAGTTTGGCAGGGAACACTGAAGCTTTCTTT.

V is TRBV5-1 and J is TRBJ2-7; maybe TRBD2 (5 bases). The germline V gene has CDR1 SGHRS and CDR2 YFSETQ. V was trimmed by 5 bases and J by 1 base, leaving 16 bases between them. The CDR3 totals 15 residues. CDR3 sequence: CASSSEGYQSYEQYF. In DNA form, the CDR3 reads TGCGCCAGCAGTTCTGAGGGCTACCAGTCCTACGAGCAGTACTTC. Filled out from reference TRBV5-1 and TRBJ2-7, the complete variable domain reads KAGVTQTPRYLIKTRGQQVTLSCSPISGHRSVSWYQQTPGQGLQFLFEYFSETQRNKGNFPGRFSGRQFSNSRSEMNVSTLELGDSALYLCASSSEGYQSYEQYFGPGTRLTVT.

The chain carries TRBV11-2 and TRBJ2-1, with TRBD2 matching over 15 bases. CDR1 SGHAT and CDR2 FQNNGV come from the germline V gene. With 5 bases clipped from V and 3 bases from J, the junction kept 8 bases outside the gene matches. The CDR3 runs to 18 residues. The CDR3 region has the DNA TGTGCCAGCAGCACCACCGGGACTAGCGGGAGGTTCTACAATGAGCAGTTCTTC. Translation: CASSTTGTSGRFYNEQFF.

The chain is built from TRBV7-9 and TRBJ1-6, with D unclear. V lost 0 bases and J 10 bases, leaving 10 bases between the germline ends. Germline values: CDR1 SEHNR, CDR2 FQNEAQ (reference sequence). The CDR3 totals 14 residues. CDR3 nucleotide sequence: TGTGCCAGCAGCTTAGCGCAACCGCCATCACCCCTCCACTTT. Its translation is CASSLAQPPSPLHF.

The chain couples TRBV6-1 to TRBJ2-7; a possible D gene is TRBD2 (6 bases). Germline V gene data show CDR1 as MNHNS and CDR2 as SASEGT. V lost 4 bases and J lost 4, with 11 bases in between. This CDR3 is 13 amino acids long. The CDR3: CASSVTSRYEQYF. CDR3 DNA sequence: TGTGCCAGCAGTGTCACTAGCCGGTACGAGCAGTACTTC.

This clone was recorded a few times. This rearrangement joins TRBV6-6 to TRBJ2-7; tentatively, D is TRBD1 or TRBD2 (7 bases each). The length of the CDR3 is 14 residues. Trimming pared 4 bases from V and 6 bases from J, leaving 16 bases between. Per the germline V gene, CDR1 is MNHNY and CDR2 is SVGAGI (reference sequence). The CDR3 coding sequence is TGTGCCAGCAGTTTTTATCAGGGGGGGGTCGAGCAGTACTTC. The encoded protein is CASSFYQGGVEQYF.

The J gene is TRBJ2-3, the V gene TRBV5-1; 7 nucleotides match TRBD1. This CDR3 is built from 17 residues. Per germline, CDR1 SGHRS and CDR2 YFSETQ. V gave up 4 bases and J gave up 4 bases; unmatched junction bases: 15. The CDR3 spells CASSRGGGPGDPDTQYF. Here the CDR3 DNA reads TGCGCCAGCAGCCGAGGGGGCGGACCCGGGGACCCAGATACGCAGTATTTT.

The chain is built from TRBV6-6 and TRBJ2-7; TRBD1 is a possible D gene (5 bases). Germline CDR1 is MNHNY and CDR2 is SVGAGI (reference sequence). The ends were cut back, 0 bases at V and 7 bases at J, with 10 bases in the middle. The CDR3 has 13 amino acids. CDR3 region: CASSYSSGLEQYF. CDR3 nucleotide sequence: TGTGCCAGCAGTTACTCATCAGGGCTGGAGCAGTACTTC.